Below are 28 T cell receptor beta chains sequenced from a single sample in a study of memory CD4+ T cells and cytomegalovirus serostatus. Assay: immunoSEQ multiplex PCR; the TCRdb copy retains only in-frame clones and omits some. Of 50,000 or so clones in the sample, 83% were seen once. The sort gate was single viable CD3+CD4+CD8-CD45RO+ cells for memory CD4+ T cells. The sequenced material came from memory CD4+ T cells from blood. All receptors derive from an adult in good health and CMV-seropositive.

J is TRBJ1-1 and V is TRBV2, with D uncertain. The CDR3 is 13 amino acids. Germline lookup yields CDR1 SNHLY and CDR2 FYNNEI. The V and J ends lost 7 bases and 0 bases respectively, with 9 bases between them. The CDR3 DNA follows: TGTGCCAGCACGGTAGGGATGAACACTGAAGCTTTCTTT. Its translation is CASTVGMNTEAFF.

This chain uses TRBV6-6 with TRBJ2-7; 8 bases are shared with TRBD1. Trimming cost V 6 bases and J 5 bases; bases outside gene matches: 6. Germline loops: CDR1 MNHNY, CDR2 SVGAGI (reference sequence). The CDR3 has 13 amino acids. In DNA form, the CDR3 reads TGTGCCAGCAGCAACCGGACAGGGAACGAGCAGTACTTC. This translates into CASSNRTGNEQYF.

The chain couples TRBV5-1 to TRBJ1-2; the D is unclear. Germline V gene lookup returns CDR1 SGHRS and CDR2 YFSETQ. The length of the CDR3 is 17 residues. Trimming left V 0 bases short and J 8 bases short, with 23 bases between. The CDR3 is CASSLDGRKQPAVGYTF. Here the CDR3 DNA reads TGCGCCAGCAGCTTGGATGGGAGGAAACAACCAGCGGTCGGCTACACCTTC.

J is TRBJ2-7 and V is TRBV6-5; D not resolved. The CDR3 is made up of 14 amino acids. With 6 bases removed from V and 5 bases from J, the gap between germline ends came to 17 bases. CDR1 and CDR2 from the germline V gene are MNHEY and SVGAGI. This chain's CDR3 is CASRAHETLDEQYF. The DNA of the CDR3 is TGTGCCAGCAGGGCACACGAAACCTTGGACGAGCAGTACTTC.

As DNA, the CDR3 is TGTGCCAGCAGCCCGCGGACAGCCCTTAGCAATGAGCAGTTCTTC. Amino acid sequence: CASSPRTALSNEQFF. The rearrangement joins TRBV7-9 to TRBJ2-1; maybe TRBD1 (6 bases). Germline values: CDR1 SEHNR, CDR2 FQNEAQ (reference sequence). The CDR3 loop spans 15 amino acids. V was cut by 5 bases and J by 6 bases, with 17 bases left in between.

The rearrangement uses TRBV29-1 and TRBJ2-1; D might be TRBD1 (6 bases). CDR3 size: 13 residues. Germline V gene data show CDR1 as SQVTM and CDR2 as ANQGSEA. V was clipped by 2 bases and J by 4 bases, with 9 bases between them. CDR3 region: CSVERQVYNEQFF. Written as DNA, the CDR3 is TGCAGCGTTGAAAGACAGGTATACAATGAGCAGTTCTTC.

The genes are TRBV7-6 and TRBJ2-5; TRBD1 is a possible D gene (6 bases). This CDR3 has 14 amino acids. The V end lost 2 bases, the J end lost 5 bases, and 12 bases lay between the germline ends. The germline V gene encodes CDR1 SGHVS and CDR2 FNYEAQ. As DNA, the CDR3 is TGTGCCAGCAGCTTATCGACAGGTTGGGAGACCCAGTACTTC. This translates into CASSLSTGWETQYF.

This chain joins TRBV27 and TRBJ2-7, with D tentatively TRBD1 or TRBD2 (5 bases each). The CDR3 consists of 16 residues. The germline CDR1 and CDR2 sequences are MNHEY and SMNVEV (reference sequence). V was pared by 2 bases and J by 5 bases, with 19 bases between. The CDR3 reads CASSLRVGVAQDEQYF. The DNA of the CDR3 is TGTGCCAGCAGTTTAAGGGTGGGGGTGGCCCAGGACGAGCAGTACTTC.

This clone was counted a single time. In the same sample, other DNA sequences code for this CDR3. The chain recombines TRBV11-3 with TRBJ1-1; D not resolved. Per the germline V gene, CDR1 is SGHNT and CDR2 is YENEEA. Trimming shortened V by 4 bases and J by 1 base, and 7 bases separated the two germline ends. The CDR3 length is 13 residues. CDR3 sequence: CASSSQGNTEAFF. DNA for the CDR3: TGTGCCAGCAGCTCGCAAGGGAACACTGAAGCTTTCTTT.

The rearrangement joins TRBV20-1 to TRBJ2-1; D remains ambiguous. The CDR3 sequence is 11 residues long. With 6 bases removed from V and 9 bases from J, the gap between germline ends came to 12 bases. Germline CDR1 reads DFQATT; CDR2 reads SNEGSKA (reference sequence). The CDR3 DNA reads TGCAGTGCGGCTAGACAAATTGAGCAGTTCTTC. Translated, it gives CSAARQIEQFF.

The V and J genes are TRBV5-5 and TRBJ2-7; TRBD2 matches 8 bases. V dropped 3 bases and J dropped 5; count of bases not matched to a gene: 7. Germline V gene data show CDR1 as SGHKS and CDR2 as YYEKEE (reference sequence). The CDR3 consists of 14 residues. CDR3 nucleotides: TGTGCCAGCAGCTCGGTAAGCGGGAGAGACGAGCAGTACTTC. The encoded protein is CASSSVSGRDEQYF.

Of note for this clone: At the DNA level, this CDR3 is encoded by other sequences in the same sample as well. V and J are TRBV18 and TRBJ2-5, with TRBD2 as a possible D gene (6 bases). CDR3 length: 13 amino acids. V lost 4 bases, J lost 2 bases, and 8 bases lay in between. From germline, CDR1 is KGHSH and CDR2 LQKENI. CDR3 in DNA: TGTGCCAGCTCACAGAGCGGGCAAGAGACCCAGTACTTC. It translates to CASSQSGQETQYF.

The chain has TRBV28 and TRBJ1-4, with 7 positions matching TRBD1. The CDR3 contains 16 residues. CDR1 is MDHEN, CDR2 SYDVKM, per germline. Unmatched junction bases numbered 11, after V lost 2 bases and J lost 8 bases. The CDR3 region has the DNA TGTGCCAGCAGTTTAGGGGGGCAGGGGGTTCGGGAAAAACTGTTTTTT. This translates into CASSLGGQGVREKLFF.

In regard to this clone: Other DNA sequences within the sample encode an identical CDR3. The chain is built from TRBV6-5 and TRBJ2-7, with a possible D match to TRBD1 (5 bases). V was clipped by 6 bases and J by 6 bases, with 18 bases between them. CDR1 MNHEY and CDR2 SVGAGI come from the germline V gene. The CDR3 contains 14 residues. This CDR3 is CASSPDRGWGEQYF. The CDR3 nucleotides read TGTGCCAGCAGCCCCGATAGGGGTTGGGGCGAGCAGTACTTC.

In its sample, this clone was seen a few times. V usage is TRBV7-2 and J usage is TRBJ2-3, with D perhaps TRBD1 or TRBD2 (5 bases each). With 5 bases removed from V and 8 bases from J, the gap between germline ends came to 17 bases. The germline V gene has CDR1 SGHTA and CDR2 FQGNSA. This CDR3 is 14 amino acids long. CDR3 DNA: TGTGCCAGCAGCCCGGGGCTAGACCGAACTACGCAGTATTTT. It translates to CASSPGLDRTTQYF.

The chain is built from TRBV28 and TRBJ1-3; maybe TRBD1 (6 bases). Germline V gene sequence: CDR1 MDHEN, CDR2 SYDVKM. The CDR3 has 17 amino acids. The germline V and J ends were trimmed by 5 bases and 0 bases, with 17 bases remaining between them. CDR3 in amino acids: CASSPPRGGGSGNTIYF. The CDR3 DNA reads as TGTGCCAGCAGTCCTCCCCGAGGGGGGGGCTCTGGAAACACCATATATTTT. The full variable domain, with the rest looked up from reference TRBV28 and TRBJ1-3, is DVKVTQSSRYLVKRTGEKVFLECVQDMDHENMFWYRQDPGLGLRLIYFSYDVKMKEKGDIPEGYSVSREKKERFSLILESASTNQTSMYLCASSPPRGGGSGNTIYFGEGSWLTVV.

The chain carries TRBV29-1 and TRBJ1-2, with 7 bases that match TRBD1. Germline CDR1 SQVTM, CDR2 ANQGSEA. V gave up 7 bases and J gave up 0 bases; unmatched junction bases: 5. CDR3 length: 13 amino acids. As DNA, the CDR3 is TGCAGCGCCCGGGACAGTTCTAACTATGGCTACACCTTC. Its translation is CSARDSSNYGYTF.

The sample holds one count of this clone. The J gene is TRBJ1-2, the V gene TRBV2, with TRBD1 as a possible D gene (6 bases). CDR1 and CDR2 from the germline V gene are SNHLY and FYNNEI. V lost 6 bases and J lost 2, with 10 bases in between. The CDR3 is 13 amino acids. The CDR3 loop reads CASRGAPNYGYTF. Here the CDR3 DNA reads TGTGCCAGCAGGGGGGCACCGAACTATGGCTACACCTTC.

The V call is TRBV9, the J call TRBJ1-3, with TRBD1 matching over 7 bases. CDR3 length: 14 residues. In germline, CDR1 is SGDLS, CDR2 YYNGEE. After removal of 2 bases from V and 4 bases from J, the junction contained 3 bases not matched to a gene. CDR3 sequence reads: CASSVDRAGNTIYF. The DNA of the CDR3 is TGTGCCAGCAGCGTCGACAGGGCAGGAAACACCATATATTTT.

V usage is TRBV7-2 and J usage is TRBJ2-3; D uncertain. Germline-derived CDR1 and CDR2 are SGHTA and FQGNSA. The CDR3 contains 14 residues. The germline V and J ends were trimmed by 3 bases and 2 bases, with 9 bases remaining between them. The CDR3 DNA reads TGTGCCAGCAGCTTTCTAGAGACCACAGATACGCAGTATTTT. This gives the protein CASSFLETTDTQYF.

V is TRBV5-4 and J is TRBJ2-3, with 10 bases identical to TRBD2. The V segment lost 0 bases and the J segment 5 bases; nucleotides outside the gene matches: 9. The CDR3 is 17 residues long. Per the germline V gene, CDR1 is SGHNT and CDR2 is YYREEE (reference sequence). The CDR3 nucleotides are TGTGCCAGCAGCTTGGTTGGGGCAGCGGGAGGGCAAGATACGCAGTATTTT. This encodes CASSLVGAAGGQDTQYF.

The chain joins TRBV19 to TRBJ2-2, with TRBD2 matching 13 bases. Germline CDR1 and CDR2: LNHDA and SQIVND (reference sequence). The CDR3 covers 16 residues. With V trimmed by 4 bases and J by 6 bases, 5 bases remained unmatched. The CDR3 is CASSSWTSGSPGELFF. Written as DNA, the CDR3 is TGTGCCAGTAGTAGCTGGACTAGCGGGAGTCCCGGGGAGCTGTTTTTT. Together with reference TRBV19 and TRBJ2-2, the CDR3 gives the full variable domain: DGGITQSPKYLFRKEGQNVTLSCEQNLNHDAMYWYRQDPGQGLRLIYYSQIVNDFQKGDIAEGYSVSREKKESFPLTVTSAQKNPTAFYLCASSSWTSGSPGELFFGEGSRLTVL.

The J gene is TRBJ1-2, the V gene TRBV30; the D is unclear. The CDR3 spans 13 residues. V lost 0 bases and J lost 4, with 9 bases in between. Germline-derived CDR1 and CDR2 are GTSNPN and SVGIG (reference sequence). The CDR3 DNA reads TGTGCCTGGAGTGTTCGCAGTACCTATGGCTACACCTTC. It codes for CAWSVRSTYGYTF.

This chain joins TRBV10-3 and TRBJ2-7; 7 bases fit TRBD1. Germline V gene sequence: CDR1 ENHRY, CDR2 SYGVKD. There are 13 residues in the CDR3. Unmatched junction bases numbered 7, after V lost 10 bases and J lost 1 base. The CDR3 spells CASLQGESYEQYF. CDR3 bases: TGTGCCAGCCTCCAGGGGGAATCCTACGAGCAGTACTTC.

The chain combines TRBV11-2 with TRBJ2-3; tentatively, D is TRBD2 (6 bases). This CDR3 region has 12 residues. Trimming cost V 3 bases and J 6 bases, with 7 bases left between them. Germline CDR1 is SGHAT and CDR2 is FQNNGV. CDR3: CASSFRGDTQYF. The DNA for the CDR3 is TGTGCCAGCAGCTTTCGGGGGGATACGCAGTATTTT.

The chain joins TRBV6-5 to TRBJ1-5, with a weak D call TRBD1 (5 bases). The germline V and J ends were trimmed by 11 bases and 3 bases, with 17 bases remaining between them. This CDR3 contains 14 residues. Germline V gene lookup returns CDR1 MNHEY and CDR2 SVGAGI. The DNA of the CDR3 is TGTGCCGGAATGGATCGACAGATCAATCAGCCCCAGCATTTT. This encodes CAGMDRQINQPQHF.

The chain couples TRBV7-9 to TRBJ1-1; D perhaps matches TRBD1 (6 bases). V dropped 7 bases and J dropped 14 bases, with 23 bases sitting between them. CDR3 length equals 13 residues. Germline V gene sequence: CDR1 SEHNR, CDR2 FQNEAQ (reference sequence). The CDR3 loop reads CASILIGGQGNFF. The CDR3 nucleotides read TGTGCCAGCATCCTAATCGGAGGCCAGGGGAACTTCTTT.

The genes are TRBV28 and TRBJ2-7; D gene ambiguous. Germline CDR1 MDHEN, CDR2 SYDVKM. V lost 7 bases to trimming and J lost 1 base, with 5 bases between them. There are 11 residues in the CDR3. This CDR3 reads CASTKSYEQYF. The CDR3 DNA sequence: TGTGCCAGCACCAAATCCTACGAGCAGTACTTC.